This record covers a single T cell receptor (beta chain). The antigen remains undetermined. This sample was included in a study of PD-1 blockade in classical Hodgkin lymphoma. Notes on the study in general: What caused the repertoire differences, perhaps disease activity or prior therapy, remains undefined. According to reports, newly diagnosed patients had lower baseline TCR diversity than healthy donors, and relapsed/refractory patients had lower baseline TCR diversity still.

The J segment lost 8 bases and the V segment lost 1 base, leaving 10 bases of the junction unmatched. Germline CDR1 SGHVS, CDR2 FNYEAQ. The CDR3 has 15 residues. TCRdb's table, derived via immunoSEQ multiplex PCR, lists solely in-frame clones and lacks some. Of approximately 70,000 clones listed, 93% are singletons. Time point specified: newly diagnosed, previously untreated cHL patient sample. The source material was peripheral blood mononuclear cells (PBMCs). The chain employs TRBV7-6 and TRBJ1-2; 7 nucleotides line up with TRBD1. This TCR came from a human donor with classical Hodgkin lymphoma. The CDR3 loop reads CASSLETGKGSGYTF. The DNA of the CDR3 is TGTGCCAGCAGCTTAGAGACAGGGAAAGGAAGCGGCTACACCTTC.